These 26 T cell receptor beta chains were sequenced from one sample in a study of OX40 agonist ivuxolimab in advanced cancers. TCRdb keeps only in-frame clones here, not all; method: immunoSEQ multiplex PCR. This sample yields 25,000 to 35,000 clones, of which 79% are seen a single time; approximately 15% belongs to the top ten. The starting material was CD4+ or CD8+ T cells sorted from blood, obtained in a trial of the OX40 agonist ivuxolimab. Source of these receptors: an adult with an advanced solid tumor such as melanoma, head and neck, liver or kidney cancer.

This chain connects TRBV2 to TRBJ2-5; TRBD2 matches at 7 bases. With V trimmed by 5 bases and J by 0 bases, 0 bases remained unmatched. Germline CDR1 is SNHLY and CDR2 is FYNNEI. This CDR3 has 13 amino acids. The CDR3 region is CASSRGDQETQYF. DNA for the CDR3: TGTGCCAGCAGTCGGGGGGACCAAGAGACCCAGTACTTC.

The chain links TRBV4-1 to TRBJ1-1, with D hard to call. The germline V gene encodes CDR1 MGHRA and CDR2 YSYEKL. The V end lost 0 bases, the J end lost 1 base, and 9 bases lay between the germline ends. CDR3 length equals 15 residues. The CDR3 spells CASSQDALENTEAFF. As DNA, the CDR3 is TGCGCCAGCAGCCAAGATGCCTTAGAGAACACTGAAGCTTTCTTT.

V is TRBV7-2 and J is TRBJ2-3, with unresolved D. The CDR3 loop spans 12 amino acids. CDR1 is SGHTA, CDR2 FQGNSA, per germline. V dropped 5 bases and J dropped 0 bases, with 3 bases sitting between them. The CDR3 DNA sequence: TGTGCCAGCAGCCTGAGCACAGATACGCAGTATTTT. Amino acids: CASSLSTDTQYF.

There are a few counts of this clone. The chain combines TRBV18 with TRBJ1-2; D uncertain. V lost 6 bases and J lost 5, with 10 bases in between. This CDR3 is built from 12 residues. The germline CDR1 and CDR2 sequences are KGHSH and LQKENI. CDR3: CASSPPSYGYTF. In DNA, the CDR3 is TGTGCCAGCTCGCCCCCTTCTTATGGCTACACCTTC.

The V call is TRBV5-1, the J call TRBJ1-2; 7 nucleotides agree with TRBD1. CDR1 and CDR2 (germline): SGHRS, YFSETQ. V trimming: 0 bases; J trimming: 4 bases; junction bases outside the gene matches: 9. The CDR3 length is 16 residues. CDR3 sequence (DNA): TGCGCCAGCAGCTTGGATAGGGGGCCACTGAGCTATGGCTACACCTTC. Protein sequence: CASSLDRGPLSYGYTF.

The CDR3 bases are TGCGCCAGCAGCCAACACAGCTCCTATAATTCACCCCTCCACTTT. Translated: CASSQHSSYNSPLHF. The chain joins TRBV4-1 to TRBJ1-6; D is unclear. V was trimmed by 2 bases and J by 0 bases, leaving 5 bases between them. This CDR3 is 15 amino acids long. Germline CDR1 MGHRA, CDR2 YSYEKL.

CDR3 in amino acids: CASTPGLAKNIQYF. CDR3 in DNA: TGTGCCAGCACCCCTGGGTTAGCCAAAAACATTCAGTACTTC. V usage is TRBV7-2 and J usage is TRBJ2-4, with unresolved D. V lost 7 bases and J lost 0, with 10 bases in between. The CDR3 runs to 14 residues. From germline, CDR1 is SGHTA and CDR2 FQGNSA.

This sequence joins TRBV9 and TRBJ2-7; 7 nucleotides agree with TRBD1. The CDR3 is made up of 14 amino acids. Germline lookup yields CDR1 SGDLS and CDR2 YYNGEE. V shed 4 bases, J shed 1 base, and the junction held 5 bases outside the gene matches. CDR3 DNA sequence: TGTGCCAGCAGCCCCCGGACAGGTTCCTACGAGCAGTACTTC. Translated: CASSPRTGSYEQYF.

The chain employs TRBV14 and TRBJ2-3, with D maybe TRBD1 (6 bases). V lost 5 bases, J lost 2 bases, and 17 bases lay in between. CDR3 length equals 16 residues. CDR1 is SGHDN and CDR2 is FVKESK in the germline V gene. The CDR3 DNA reads as TGTGCCAGCAGCGAGGCCGGGACACCCGCCACAGATACGCAGTATTTT. Protein sequence: CASSEAGTPATDTQYF. Drawing the rest from reference TRBV14 and TRBJ2-3, the complete variable domain is EAGVTQFPSHSVIEKGQTVTLRCDPISGHDNLYWYRRVMGKEIKFLLHFVKESKQDESGMPNNRFLAERTGGTYSTLKVQPAELEDSGVYFCASSEAGTPATDTQYFGPGTRLTVL.

The chain carries TRBV5-6 and TRBJ1-2, with a possible D match to TRBD1 (6 bases). Germline CDR1 is SGHDT and CDR2 is YYEEEE. The V end was cut by 7 bases, the J end by 8 bases, with 18 bases between. The length of the CDR3 is 13 residues. This chain's CDR3 is CASGGGGALGYTF. As DNA, the CDR3 is TGTGCCAGCGGTGGAGGGGGGGCGTTAGGCTACACCTTC.

This clone occurred once. The chain couples TRBV6-5 to TRBJ1-5; D is ambiguous. Trimming took off 0 bases at V and 0 bases at J, with 6 bases between the two ends. This CDR3 contains 15 residues. Germline V gives CDR1 MNHEY, CDR2 SVGAGI. CDR3 nucleotide sequence: TGTGCCAGCAGTTACTCCACAGATAGCAATCAGCCCCAGCATTTT. Its translation: CASSYSTDSNQPQHF.

This clone was seen only a few times. The rearrangement links TRBV27 to TRBJ2-3, with TRBD1 matching over 9 bases. CDR1 and CDR2 (germline): MNHEY, SMNVEV (reference sequence). There are 17 residues in the CDR3. V dropped 1 base and J dropped 5; count of bases not matched to a gene: 10. CDR3 sequence (DNA): TGTGCCAGCAGTTTATTGGGGAACAGGGGGCTAAGAGATACGCAGTATTTT. It yields the protein CASSLLGNRGLRDTQYF.

V and J are TRBV27 and TRBJ2-3, with D perhaps matching TRBD1 (6 bases). The V end was cut by 1 base, the J end by 1 base, with 9 bases between. The germline V gene has CDR1 MNHEY and CDR2 SMNVEV (reference sequence). The CDR3 runs to 15 residues. The CDR3: CASSLWAGGTDTQYF. The CDR3 nucleotides read TGTGCCAGCAGTTTATGGGCAGGGGGCACAGATACGCAGTATTTT.

The chain links TRBV19 to TRBJ2-3, with 7 nucleotides matching TRBD1. This CDR3 region has 16 residues. The ends lost 4 bases at V and 3 bases at J; junction bases unmatched: 10. Germline V CDR1 and CDR2: LNHDA, SQIVND (reference sequence). CDR3 DNA: TGTGCCAGTAGTAGACGGACAAGGGGGCTAACAGATACGCAGTATTTT. Translated: CASSRRTRGLTDTQYF.

This clone has a handful of counts. The chain uses TRBV7-9 and TRBJ1-5, with D possibly being TRBD1 (5 bases). Germline assignment: CDR1 SEHNR and CDR2 FQNEAQ (reference sequence). The germline V and J ends were trimmed by 1 base and 7 bases, with 8 bases remaining between them. The CDR3 is 13 residues long. Here the CDR3 reads CASSLVAGQPQHF. The DNA for the CDR3 is TGTGCCAGCAGCTTAGTGGCAGGGCAGCCCCAGCATTTT.

V and J are TRBV25-1 and TRBJ2-3; tentative D call: TRBD2 (6 bases). CDR3 length equals 13 residues. V was clipped by 1 base and J by 7 bases, with 9 bases between them. Germline CDR1 is MGHDK and CDR2 is SYGVNS. The CDR3 protein is CASSELEGYTQYF. The DNA for the CDR3 is TGTGCCAGCAGTGAATTGGAGGGGTATACGCAGTATTTT.

The chain joins TRBV6-4 to TRBJ1-1, with TRBD1 matching 8 bases. CDR3 length equals 13 residues. The germline V gene has CDR1 MRHNA and CDR2 SNTAGT. J was trimmed by 4 bases and V by 6 bases; bases with no gene match: 4. The CDR3 DNA sequence: TGTGCCAGCAGAGAAACAGGGGGCACTGAAGCTTTCTTT. Translated, it gives CASRETGGTEAFF.

The chain has TRBV6-5 and TRBJ1-4; 9 nucleotides align to TRBD1. V trimming: 4 bases; J trimming: 10 bases; junction bases outside the gene matches: 10. This CDR3 region has 15 residues. The V gene's germline CDR1 is MNHEY and CDR2 SVGAGI. The CDR3 DNA is TGTGCCAGCAGTTCCTCTTGGACAGGGGAAGGAAAACTGTTTTTT. Translated, it gives CASSSSWTGEGKLFF.

The V call is TRBV27, the J call TRBJ2-7; D is unclear. This CDR3 is built from 12 residues. In germline, CDR1 is MNHEY, CDR2 SMNVEV (reference sequence). Trimming took off 4 bases at V and 4 bases at J, with 8 bases between the two ends. The CDR3 is CASSSNTYEQYF. CDR3 in DNA: TGTGCCAGCAGTTCTAATACTTACGAGCAGTACTTC.

In regard to this clone: The junction and the germline gene differ at one end; a read error may be behind it. The chain has TRBV7-9 and TRBJ1-5; no clear D. CDR3 length equals 13 residues. CDR1 and CDR2 from the germline V gene are SEHNR and FQNEAQ (reference sequence). CDR3 DNA sequence: TGCGCCAGCAGCGTGGACCCTGATCAGCCCCAGCATTTT. Amino acids: CASSVDPDQPQHF.

V gene TRBV27 combines with J gene TRBJ2-1, with 12 bases that match TRBD2. The CDR3 length is 17 residues. The germline V gene encodes CDR1 MNHEY and CDR2 SMNVEV (reference sequence). J lost 4 bases, V lost 4 bases, and 8 bases had no gene match. The CDR3 nucleotides read TGTGCCAGCAGTTCTTCCGGACTAGCGGGGAGATACAATGAGCAGTTCTTC. This gives the protein CASSSSGLAGRYNEQFF.

In its sample, this clone was seen once. This chain joins TRBV7-9 and TRBJ2-3; D might be TRBD1 (6 bases). Trimming stripped 6 bases from V and 1 base from J, with 11 bases between. The CDR3 length is 14 residues. The germline CDR1 and CDR2 sequences are SEHNR and FQNEAQ (reference sequence). The CDR3 DNA reads as TGTGCCAGCAGTTTGGGACACCGCACAGATACGCAGTATTTT. Translating gives CASSLGHRTDTQYF.

Remarks on this clone: The identical CDR3 is also encoded by other nucleotide sequences in the sample. The chain's CDR3 is CASSQGWGGRETQYF. CDR3 nucleotide sequence: TGTGCCAGCAGCCAAGGGTGGGGGGGGCGAGAGACCCAGTACTTC. The V call is TRBV7-9, the J call TRBJ2-5; D is possibly TRBD2 (7 bases). This CDR3 comprises 15 residues. From germline, CDR1 is SEHNR and CDR2 FQNEAQ (reference sequence). Trimming shortened V by 5 bases and J by 4 bases, and 17 bases separated the two germline ends.

This chain links TRBV7-6 with TRBJ1-3, with no clear D. The V gene's germline CDR1 is SGHVS and CDR2 FNYEAQ. The CDR3 is 16 residues long. V was clipped by 5 bases and J by 0 bases, with 14 bases between them. The CDR3 loop is CASSPRALFSGNTIYF. CDR3 DNA: TGTGCCAGCAGCCCTCGTGCACTATTCTCTGGAAACACCATATATTTT.

The rearrangement uses TRBV9 and TRBJ2-1, with D possibly matching TRBD2 (5 bases). CDR1 SGDLS and CDR2 YYNGEE come from the germline V gene. The length of the CDR3 is 13 residues. Trimming took off 3 bases at V and 8 bases at J, with 12 bases between the two ends. The CDR3 nucleotides are TGTGCCAGCAGCGGGCTACTAGTCTATGAGCAGTTCTTC. It yields the protein CASSGLLVYEQFF.

The CDR3 DNA reads TGTGCCAGCAGTTTATCGACCGGGACAGTTAGCAATCAGCCCCAGCATTTT. Amino acid sequence: CASSLSTGTVSNQPQHF. The J gene is TRBJ1-5, the V gene TRBV27, with 7 nucleotides matching TRBD1. The CDR3 contains 17 residues. Germline V gene lookup returns CDR1 MNHEY and CDR2 SMNVEV (reference sequence). V lost 0 bases, J lost 0 bases, and 5 bases stayed unmatched.